This passage covers 22 T cell receptor beta chains from one sample sequenced in a study of blood T cell repertoires in COVID-19. TCRdb's copy holds only in-frame clones and misses some; the assay was immunoSEQ multiplex PCR. The profile shows 40,000 to 55,000 clones, about nine tenths of them singletons. The specimen was peripheral blood. The origin of the receptors is a woman aged 80 or older with acute or convalescent COVID-19.

This rearrangement joins TRBV5-4 to TRBJ2-5; D unresolved. Germline CDR1 reads SGHNT; CDR2 reads YYREEE (reference sequence). V lost 1 base and J 3 bases, leaving 7 bases between the germline ends. This CDR3 has 13 residues. For the CDR3, the DNA is TGTGCCAGCAGCTTGACACAAAAAGAGACCCAGTACTTC. Translation: CASSLTQKETQYF. The full variable domain, rest sourced from reference TRBV5-4 and TRBJ2-5, is ETGVTQSPTHLIKTRGQQVTLRCSSQSGHNTVSWYQQALGQGPQFIFQYYREEENGRGNFPPRFSGLQFPNYSSELNVNALELDDSALYLCASSLTQKETQYFGPGTRLLVL.

The chain employs TRBV5-8 and TRBJ1-3; the match to TRBD1 covers 9 bases. Losses at the gene ends were 7 bases for V and 9 bases for J; bases not matched to a gene: 14. In germline, CDR1 is SGHTS, CDR2 YDEGEE. This CDR3 has 15 residues. The CDR3 coding sequence is TGTGCCAGCTCTCCGGGACAGGGACCTTTAAGCACCATATATTTT. Residues: CASSPGQGPLSTIYF.

The chain links TRBV7-2 to TRBJ1-2, with TRBD1 as a possible D gene (6 bases). Trimming took off 5 bases at V and 5 bases at J, with 15 bases between the two ends. CDR3 length: 14 amino acids. The germline CDR1 and CDR2 sequences are SGHTA and FQGNSA. In DNA form, the CDR3 reads TGTGCCAGCAGCCCCTACAGGGATCGGTATGGCTACACCTTC. Amino acid sequence: CASSPYRDRYGYTF.

This sequence joins TRBV9 and TRBJ1-4; D not resolved. CDR3 length: 14 residues. With 0 bases removed from V and 5 bases from J, the gap between germline ends came to 8 bases. Germline CDR1 SGDLS, CDR2 YYNGEE. The CDR3, as DNA: TGTGCCAGCAGCGTAGAGGAGTGGAATGAAAAACTGTTTTTT. Protein product: CASSVEEWNEKLFF.

The chain employs TRBV5-1 and TRBJ1-6, with 9 bases lining up with TRBD1. Losses at the gene ends were 3 bases for V and 0 bases for J; bases not matched to a gene: 1. Germline V gene data show CDR1 as SGHRS and CDR2 as YFSETQ. The CDR3 is made up of 16 amino acids. The CDR3 here is CASSSDRGSYNSPLHF. The CDR3 DNA sequence: TGCGCCAGCAGCTCGGACAGGGGCTCCTATAATTCACCCCTCCACTTT.

V usage is TRBV6-1 and J usage is TRBJ2-7, with D perhaps TRBD1 (6 bases). V shed 1 base and J shed 0 bases, with 7 bases lying between them. The CDR3 totals 14 residues. The germline V gene encodes CDR1 MNHNS and CDR2 SASEGT. In nucleotides, the CDR3 is TGTGCCAGCAGTGAAGGGGGGCCCTCCTACGAGCAGTACGTC. Translating gives CASSEGGPSYEQYV.

In this sample, this clone turned up once. The V and J genes are TRBV19 and TRBJ2-5; TRBD2 is a possible D gene (6 bases). Germline V gene data show CDR1 as LNHDA and CDR2 as SQIVND (reference sequence). The V end lost 1 base, the J end lost 4 bases, and 16 bases lay between the germline ends. The CDR3 contains 16 residues. The DNA for the CDR3 is TGTGCCAGTAGTATAGCGGGGACGGGGGAAGGAGAGACCCAGTACTTC. Translation: CASSIAGTGEGETQYF. Drawing the rest from reference TRBV19 and TRBJ2-5, the complete variable domain is DGGITQSPKYLFRKEGQNVTLSCEQNLNHDAMYWYRQDPGQGLRLIYYSQIVNDFQKGDIAEGYSVSREKKESFPLTVTSAQKNPTAFYLCASSIAGTGEGETQYFGPGTRLLVL.

The chain couples TRBV4-1 to TRBJ2-7; 12 bases agree with TRBD2. Germline assignment: CDR1 MGHRA and CDR2 YSYEKL. This CDR3 is built from 16 residues. V shed 1 base and J 2 bases; nucleotides not matched to a gene: 3. The CDR3 DNA is TGCGCCAGCAGCCAAGGGACTAGCGGGGAACCCTACGAGCAGTACGTC. Translated: CASSQGTSGEPYEQYV.

This CDR3 is CASNAGDRPRLFF. The CDR3 nucleotides are TGTGCCAGCAACGCTGGAGACAGGCCGCGGCTGTTTTTT. This chain connects TRBV28 to TRBJ2-2, with a tentative D call TRBD1 (6 bases). Trimming pared 7 bases from V and 13 bases from J, leaving 19 bases between. The germline CDR1 and CDR2 sequences are MDHEN and SYDVKM. This CDR3 spans 13 amino acids.

The rearrangement uses TRBV7-9 and TRBJ1-1; 7 bases are shared with TRBD1. This CDR3 spans 14 amino acids. Germline-derived CDR1 and CDR2 are SEHNR and FQNEAQ (reference sequence). Trimming removed 2 bases from V and 1 base from J; junction bases left unmatched: 1. CDR3 bases: TGTGCCAGCAGCTTATGGGACAGGAACACTGAAGCTTTCTTT. Translated: CASSLWDRNTEAFF.

The chain employs TRBV6-1 and TRBJ2-7; D is unclear. Trimming took off 1 base at V and 8 bases at J, with 15 bases between the two ends. Germline CDR1 MNHNS, CDR2 SASEGT. CDR3 length equals 14 residues. DNA for the CDR3: TGTGCCAGCAGTGAAGACGAAACAGAGCCTAAGCAGTACGTC. This translates into CASSEDETEPKQYV.

This clone was seen once. The V and J genes are TRBV5-4 and TRBJ2-2, with D tentatively TRBD1 (6 bases). The CDR3 covers 15 residues. V was clipped by 3 bases and J by 3 bases, with 12 bases between them. Germline-derived CDR1 and CDR2 are SGHNT and YYREEE (reference sequence). The DNA of the CDR3 is TGTGCCAGCAGCTCCGGGACATCCTACACCGGGGAGCTGTTTTTT. It yields the protein CASSSGTSYTGELFF.

This rearrangement joins TRBV10-1 to TRBJ2-7; TRBD2 matches at 14 bases. Trimming cost V 10 bases and J 4 bases; bases outside gene matches: 9. This CDR3 is 15 amino acids long. The germline V gene encodes CDR1 WNHNN and CDR2 SYGVQD (reference sequence). The CDR3 nucleotides read TGCGCCACCAAGGGACTAGCGGGGGCTTTGTACGAGCAGTACGTC. This sequence encodes CATKGLAGALYEQYV.

Only a few counts were recorded for this clone. The CDR3 sequence: CASSLGGTGPENGNTIYF. The CDR3 coding sequence is TGCGCCAGCAGCTTGGGGGGGACAGGCCCGGAAAACGGAAACACCATATATTTT. The rearrangement uses TRBV5-1 and TRBJ1-3, with 8 bases that match TRBD1. Germline V gene data show CDR1 as SGHRS and CDR2 as YFSETQ. The trim removed 0 bases at V and 4 bases at J, leaving 12 bases unmatched. This CDR3 is 18 amino acids long.

The rearrangement links TRBV5-1 to TRBJ1-2, with 9 positions matching TRBD1. V lost 4 bases and J lost 5; bases outside the gene matches: 3. CDR1 and CDR2 (germline): SGHRS, YFSETQ. This CDR3 is built from 13 residues. CDR3 region: CASSTGGGYGYTF. The CDR3 DNA sequence: TGCGCCAGCAGCACAGGGGGCGGGTATGGCTACACCTTC.

This chain joins TRBV5-6 and TRBJ1-5; 9 nucleotides line up with TRBD1. Germline loops: CDR1 SGHDT, CDR2 YYEEEE. CDR3 length equals 17 residues. Trimming cost V 7 bases and J 0 bases; bases outside gene matches: 11. In nucleotides, the CDR3 is TGTGCCAGCGCTCCCAAGACAGGGGGGTATAGCAATCAGCCCCAGCATTTT. Amino acids: CASAPKTGGYSNQPQHF.

The genes are TRBV27 and TRBJ1-2; 7 positions match TRBD1. The V segment lost 8 bases and the J segment 3 bases; nucleotides outside the gene matches: 6. The CDR3 length is 13 residues. Germline values: CDR1 MNHEY, CDR2 SMNVEV (reference sequence). The CDR3 bases are TGTGCCAGCCGTCCCGGGACAGACTATGGCTACACCTTC. Its translation is CASRPGTDYGYTF.

CDR3 protein: CASSESAGSNNYGYTF. The DNA for the CDR3 is TGCGCCAGCAGTGAGTCGGCGGGGTCAAATAACTATGGCTACACCTTC. J is TRBJ1-2 and V is TRBV10-2; D gene uncertain. Trimming stripped 0 bases from V and 1 base from J, with 12 bases between. Germline V gives CDR1 WSHSY, CDR2 SAAADI. The CDR3 sequence is 16 residues long.

J is TRBJ2-2 and V is TRBV10-1, with D perhaps matching TRBD1 (5 bases). Germline assignment: CDR1 WNHNN and CDR2 SYGVQD (reference sequence). Trimming took off 7 bases at V and 2 bases at J, with 11 bases between the two ends. This CDR3 spans 14 amino acids. CDR3 sequence (DNA): TGCGCCAGCACGGAGACAGCTAACACCGGGGAGCTGTTTTTT. The encoded protein is CASTETANTGELFF.

The rearrangement joins TRBV13 to TRBJ2-3, with 9 bases aligning to TRBD1. Per the germline V gene, CDR1 is PRHDT and CDR2 is FYEKMQ (reference sequence). With 5 bases clipped from V and 1 base from J, the junction kept 10 bases outside the gene matches. The CDR3 covers 17 residues. The DNA for the CDR3 is TGTGCCAGCAGCCAGATGACAGGGGGAGCGGGCACAGATACGCAGTATTTT. Protein sequence: CASSQMTGGAGTDTQYF.

The V gene is TRBV7-9, the J gene TRBJ1-2, with 7 nucleotides matching TRBD1. V lost 3 bases to trimming and J lost 5 bases; unmatched junction nucleotides: 0. The germline V gene encodes CDR1 SEHNR and CDR2 FQNEAQ (reference sequence). The CDR3 runs 12 residues. CDR3 coding DNA: TGTGCCAGCAGCTTGACAGGGTATGGCTACACCTTC. Translation gives CASSLTGYGYTF.

This clone has only a few counts. V usage is TRBV3-1 (or the pseudogene TRBV3-2) and J usage is TRBJ1-6; D uncertain. The CDR3 spans 15 residues. Trimming took 4 bases from V and 9 from J, leaving 16 bases between them. Germline assignment: CDR1 LGHDT and CDR2 YNNKEL (reference sequence). The CDR3 sequence is CASSPRGSEGSPLHF. The CDR3 nucleotides read TGTGCCAGCAGCCCACGCGGAAGCGAGGGTTCACCCCTCCACTTT.